The present entry profiles one TCR beta chain with its context. No antigen is known for it. Gene names follow the mouse nomenclature. Read data end 1 residue before the CDR3 end; the end is taken from the germline J gene. V was cut by 2 bases and J by 5 bases, with 11 bases left in between. The germline gives CDR1 MSHET, CDR2 SYDVDS. This CDR3 has 14 residues. As to time point: mouse harvest day 7 after allogeneic transplant. Each mouse received 10^7 T-cell-depleted marrow cells plus 10^6 splenic CD5+ T cells by tail vein. Tissues came from B6→BALB/c major-mismatch GVHD mice at day 7 or 14. These data belong to a study of tissue T cells after allogeneic stem cell transplantation. Whole-study results and caveats: Limitations included a small, clinically heterogeneous cohort and limited sampling depth.

Libraries were prepared by immunoSEQ multiplex PCR; TCRdb keeps only in-frame clonotypes and omits some of them. The sample carries about 1,300 clones, about 56% recorded once. The receptor was derived from a female BALB/c mouse given C57BL/6 T cells with graft-versus-host disease after an allogeneic hematopoietic cell transplant. The sequencing input was liver tissue. V gene TRBV29 combines with J gene TRBJ2-5; tentatively, D is TRBD1 (6 bases). The CDR3 region is CASSLPRGGDTQYF. The covered CDR3 bases are TGTGCTAGCAGTTTACCCAGGGGTGGAGACACCCAGTAC.